This TCR beta chain stems from a study of T cell responses to AZD1222 COVID-19 vaccine listed by TCRdb under 2021. About the full investigation: AZD1222 recipients given second doses at about 4 weeks or at about 12 weeks were pooled, since spike-specific TCR depth and breadth were not found to differ between the two schedules. TCR sequencing covered 233 trial participants: nearly 210 given two doses of AZD1222 and about 26 given two doses of MenACWY control vaccine. Enrollment into the trials was organized by age into subgroups of 18-55, 56-69 and 70-plus years, and those subgroups contained roughly 140, 27 and 60 TCR-sequenced participants, respectively. Broad study findings and their caveats: Because no day 14 peak-response samples were available, the repertoires could be characterized only after the peak T cell response. After two AZD1222 doses, spike-specific TCR breadth and depth were significantly higher than at day 0 and than in MenACWY recipients. Participants were mostly white British and included more females than males, and it was suggested by the authors that clonal diversity may have been underestimated. CD4 TCRs associated with the vaccine covered the entire spike protein, and the dominant responses were in regions 160-218 and 743-854. Conclusions about previously exposed vaccinees were limited because only six or seven AZD1222 recipients were SARS-CoV-2 seropositive at baseline. Reportedly, close to half of the unique spike-specific TCRs recognized epitopes lying outside the regions that are mutated in the B.1.351 and B.1.1.7 variants. In the small 56-69-year group, the increase in depth fell short of significance, most likely because of low power.

The CDR3 regions of human TCRbeta chains were analyzed by immunosequencing. Concerning the study's data processing: Repertoire TCRs were checked for matches against a reference library of SARS-CoV-2-specific TCRs that had been generated using the MIRA antigen-specificity platform. Breadth meant the fraction of unique TCRs that were SARS-CoV-2-associated, whereas depth meant the fraction of total T cells that were SARS-CoV-2-associated. Using the MIRA data, each spike-specific TCR was mapped to the spike region that the TCR reacts to and placed in a CD4 or CD8 class. Log10-transformed breadth and depth values were compared by one-way ANOVA with Sidak's multiple comparisons tests. The clones in this table, taken by TCRdb from immuneACCESS, are in-frame only. Not every clone is retained; where verified, under half of the shortfall comes from an unresolved V gene, and the cause of the rest is unknown. V and J calls and clone size are copied from that table; D and trimming were computed from the DNA. The sample table holds around 92,000 clones, of which roughly 93% were seen once. The top ten clones comprise 22% of the sample.

The CDR3 sequence holds 13 residues, the cysteine and phenylalanine included. The only DNA kept is the CDR3, 39 bases in frame from the first base. Via the germline V gene, CDR1 is MDHEN and CDR2 SYDVKM. The V end gives up 4 bases and the J end 5 bases, leaving 4 bases in the junction not matched to a gene. Concerning this clone: Its antigen remains undetermined. Base qualities are not at hand, and no much larger clone is one base apart.

The time point label corresponds to: baseline before first vaccination. The vaccinee samples were drawn from two UK trials, COV001 and COV002, one of which was a single-blind randomized controlled phase 2/3 trial testing AZD1222 (ChAdOx1 nCoV-19) in healthy adults. For TCRbeta chain sequencing, PBMC samples from trial participants were taken at day 0 and at day 28 after the second dose. This receptor was taken from an adult in good health. The receptor chain draws on TRBV28 and TRBJ1-2; TRBD1 aligns with 7 central bases. Sequenced material: peripheral blood, taken on day 0 of AZD1222 vaccination. The sequenced DNA is TGTGCCAGCAGTTCAGGACAGGATTATGGCTACACCTTC. Its coded protein is CASSSGQDYGYTF.